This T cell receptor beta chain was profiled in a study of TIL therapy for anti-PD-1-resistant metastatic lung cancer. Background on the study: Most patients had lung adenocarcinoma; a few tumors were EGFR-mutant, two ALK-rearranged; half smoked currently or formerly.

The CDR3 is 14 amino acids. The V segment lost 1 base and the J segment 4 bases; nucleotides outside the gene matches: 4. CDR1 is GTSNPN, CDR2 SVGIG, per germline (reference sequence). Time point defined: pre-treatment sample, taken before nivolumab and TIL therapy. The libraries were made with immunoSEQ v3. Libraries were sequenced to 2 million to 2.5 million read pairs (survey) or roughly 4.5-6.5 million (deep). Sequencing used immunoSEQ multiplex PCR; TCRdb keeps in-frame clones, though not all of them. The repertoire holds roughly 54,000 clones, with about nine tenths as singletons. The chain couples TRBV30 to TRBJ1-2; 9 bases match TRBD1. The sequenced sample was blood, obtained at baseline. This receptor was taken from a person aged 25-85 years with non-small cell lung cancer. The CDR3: CAWSDRGQGYGYTF. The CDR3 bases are TGTGCCTGGAGTGACAGGGGGCAAGGCTATGGCTACACCTTC.